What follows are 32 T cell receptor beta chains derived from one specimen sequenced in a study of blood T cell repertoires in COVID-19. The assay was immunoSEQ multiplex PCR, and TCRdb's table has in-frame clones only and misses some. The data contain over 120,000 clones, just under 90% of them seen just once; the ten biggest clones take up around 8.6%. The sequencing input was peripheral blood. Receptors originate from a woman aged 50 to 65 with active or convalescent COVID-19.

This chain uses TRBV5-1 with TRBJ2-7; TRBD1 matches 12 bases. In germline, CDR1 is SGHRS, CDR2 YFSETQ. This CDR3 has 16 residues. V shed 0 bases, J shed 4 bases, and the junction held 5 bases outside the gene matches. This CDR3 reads CASSLAPGQGAYEQYF. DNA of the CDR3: TGCGCCAGCAGCTTGGCACCGGGACAGGGGGCGTACGAGCAGTACTTC.

Written as DNA, the CDR3 is TGTGCCAGCAATCGGGGTAGGAGGGCTGAAGCTTTCTTT. It is translated as CASNRGRRAEAFF. The V call is TRBV2, the J call TRBJ1-1; D call uncertain. The V gene lost 7 bases and the J gene lost 6 bases, with 15 bases spanning the gap. This CDR3 has 13 amino acids. Per germline, CDR1 SNHLY and CDR2 FYNNEI. Drawing the rest from reference TRBV2 and TRBJ1-1, the complete variable domain is EPEVTQTPSHQVTQMGQEVILRCVPISNHLYFYWYRQILGQKVEFLVSFYNNEISEKSEIFDDQFSVERPDGSNFTLKIRSTKLEDSAMYFCASNRGRRAEAFFGQGTRLTVV.

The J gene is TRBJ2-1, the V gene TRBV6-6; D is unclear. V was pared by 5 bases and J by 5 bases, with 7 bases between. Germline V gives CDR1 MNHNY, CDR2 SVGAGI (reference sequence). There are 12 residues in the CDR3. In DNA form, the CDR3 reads TGTGCCAGCAGTCCCGCGGACAATGAGCAGTTCTTC. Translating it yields CASSPADNEQFF.

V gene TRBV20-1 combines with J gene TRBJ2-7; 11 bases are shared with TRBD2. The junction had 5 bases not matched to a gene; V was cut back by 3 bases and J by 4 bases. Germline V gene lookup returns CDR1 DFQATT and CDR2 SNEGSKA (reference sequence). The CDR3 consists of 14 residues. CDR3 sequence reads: CSASTGTSGYEQYF. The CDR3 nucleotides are TGCAGTGCTAGTACCGGGACTAGCGGATACGAGCAGTACTTC.

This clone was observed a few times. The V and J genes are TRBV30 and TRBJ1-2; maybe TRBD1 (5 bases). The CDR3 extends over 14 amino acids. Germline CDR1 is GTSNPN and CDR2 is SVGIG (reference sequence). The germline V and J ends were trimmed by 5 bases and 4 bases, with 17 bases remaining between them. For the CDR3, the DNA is TGTGCCTGGGGGTCCGGGAGGGGCCGCTATGGCTACACCTTC. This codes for CAWGSGRGRYGYTF.

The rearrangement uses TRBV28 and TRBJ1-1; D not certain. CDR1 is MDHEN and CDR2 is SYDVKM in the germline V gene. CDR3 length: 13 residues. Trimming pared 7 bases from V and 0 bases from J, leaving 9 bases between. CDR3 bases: TGTGCCAGCATGGTCAGTCTGAACACTGAAGCTTTCTTT. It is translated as CASMVSLNTEAFF.

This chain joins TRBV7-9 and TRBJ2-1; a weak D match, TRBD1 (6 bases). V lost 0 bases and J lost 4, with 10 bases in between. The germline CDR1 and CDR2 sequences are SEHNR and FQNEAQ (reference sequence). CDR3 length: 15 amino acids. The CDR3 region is CASSLAAGQYNEQFF. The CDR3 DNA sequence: TGTGCCAGCAGCTTAGCCGCAGGACAGTACAATGAGCAGTTCTTC.

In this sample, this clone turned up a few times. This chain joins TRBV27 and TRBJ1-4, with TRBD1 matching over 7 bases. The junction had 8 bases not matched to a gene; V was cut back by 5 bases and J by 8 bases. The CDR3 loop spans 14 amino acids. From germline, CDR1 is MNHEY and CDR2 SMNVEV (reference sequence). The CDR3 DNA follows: TGTGCCAGCAGTGACAGGGCGGGCCGGGAAAAACTGTTTTTT. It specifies CASSDRAGREKLFF.

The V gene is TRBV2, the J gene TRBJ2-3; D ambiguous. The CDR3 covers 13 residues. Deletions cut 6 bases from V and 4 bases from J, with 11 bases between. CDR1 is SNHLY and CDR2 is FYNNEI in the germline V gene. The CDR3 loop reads CASRFGGADTQYF. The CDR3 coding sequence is TGTGCCAGCAGGTTCGGCGGTGCAGATACGCAGTATTTT.

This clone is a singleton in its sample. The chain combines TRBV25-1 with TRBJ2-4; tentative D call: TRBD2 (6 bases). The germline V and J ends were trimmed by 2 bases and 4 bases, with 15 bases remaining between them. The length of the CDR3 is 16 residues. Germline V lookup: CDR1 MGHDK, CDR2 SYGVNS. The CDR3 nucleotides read TGTGCCAGCAGTGAAGAAGCGGCGGGAAGTAAAAACATTCAGTACTTC. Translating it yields CASSEEAAGSKNIQYF.

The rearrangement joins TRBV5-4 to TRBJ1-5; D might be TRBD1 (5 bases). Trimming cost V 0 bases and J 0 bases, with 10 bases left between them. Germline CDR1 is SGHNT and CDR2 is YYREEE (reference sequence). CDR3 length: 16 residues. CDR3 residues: CASSLDGGTSNQPQHF. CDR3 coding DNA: TGTGCCAGCAGCTTGGACGGGGGGACTAGCAATCAGCCCCAGCATTTT.

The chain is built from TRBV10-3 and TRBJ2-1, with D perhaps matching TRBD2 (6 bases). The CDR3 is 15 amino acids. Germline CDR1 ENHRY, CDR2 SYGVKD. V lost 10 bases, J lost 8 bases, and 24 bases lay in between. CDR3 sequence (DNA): TGTGCCACCTATAGCGGACCACTAAGAGAGGATGAGCAGTTCTTC. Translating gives CATYSGPLREDEQFF.

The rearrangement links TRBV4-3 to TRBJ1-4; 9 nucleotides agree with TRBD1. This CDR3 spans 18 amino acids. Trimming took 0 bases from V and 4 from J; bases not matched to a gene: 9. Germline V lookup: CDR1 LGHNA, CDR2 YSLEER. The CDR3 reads CASSQDSGTGRSNEKLFF. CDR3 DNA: TGCGCCAGCAGCCAAGATAGCGGGACAGGGAGGAGTAATGAAAAACTGTTTTTT.

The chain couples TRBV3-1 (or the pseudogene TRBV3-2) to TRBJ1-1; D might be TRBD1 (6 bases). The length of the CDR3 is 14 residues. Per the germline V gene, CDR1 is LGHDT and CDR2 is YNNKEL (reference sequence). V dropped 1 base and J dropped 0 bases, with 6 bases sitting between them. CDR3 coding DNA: TGTGCCAGCAGCCAAGCAGGGGTGAACACTGAAGCTTTCTTT. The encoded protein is CASSQAGVNTEAFF.

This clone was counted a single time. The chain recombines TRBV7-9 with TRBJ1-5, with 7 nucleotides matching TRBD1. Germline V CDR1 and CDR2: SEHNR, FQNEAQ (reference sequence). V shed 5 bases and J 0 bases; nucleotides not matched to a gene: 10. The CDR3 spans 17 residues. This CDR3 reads CASSDWTGVYSNQPQHF. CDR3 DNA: TGTGCCAGCAGCGATTGGACAGGAGTTTATAGCAATCAGCCCCAGCATTTT.

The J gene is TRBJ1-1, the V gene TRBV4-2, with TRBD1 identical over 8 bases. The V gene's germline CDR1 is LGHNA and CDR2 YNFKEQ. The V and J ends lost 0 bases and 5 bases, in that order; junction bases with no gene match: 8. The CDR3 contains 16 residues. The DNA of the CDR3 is TGTGCCAGCAGCCAAGATAGGCAGGGGGCTGGTACTGAAGCTTTCTTT. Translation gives CASSQDRQGAGTEAFF.

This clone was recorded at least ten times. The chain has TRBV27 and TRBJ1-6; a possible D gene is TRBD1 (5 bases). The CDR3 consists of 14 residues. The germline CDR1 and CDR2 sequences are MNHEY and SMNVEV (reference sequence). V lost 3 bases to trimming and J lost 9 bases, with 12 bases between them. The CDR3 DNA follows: TGTGCCAGCAGTTTTCAAGGGGCGCGTTCACCCCTCCACTTT. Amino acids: CASSFQGARSPLHF.

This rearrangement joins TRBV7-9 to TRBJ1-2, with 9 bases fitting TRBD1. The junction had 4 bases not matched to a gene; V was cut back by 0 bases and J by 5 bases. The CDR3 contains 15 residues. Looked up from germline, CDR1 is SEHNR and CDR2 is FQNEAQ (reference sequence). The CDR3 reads CASSLASDRGYGYTF. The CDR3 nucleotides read TGTGCCAGCAGCTTAGCCTCGGACAGGGGTTATGGCTACACCTTC.

The CDR3 DNA is TGCGCCAGCCTGGGGGCAGGGGCGCAGCCCCAGCATTTT. Encoded protein: CASLGAGAQPQHF. The chain combines TRBV10-1 with TRBJ1-5, with a tentative D call TRBD1 (6 bases). This CDR3 region has 13 residues. Germline assignment: CDR1 WNHNN and CDR2 SYGVQD (reference sequence). V was clipped by 8 bases and J by 7 bases, with 15 bases between them.

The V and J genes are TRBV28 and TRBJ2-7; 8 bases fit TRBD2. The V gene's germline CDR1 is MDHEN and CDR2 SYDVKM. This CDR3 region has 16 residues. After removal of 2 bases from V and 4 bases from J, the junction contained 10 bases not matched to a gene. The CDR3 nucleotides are TGTGCCAGCAGTTTAGTGACCAGCGGGAGTCAGTACGAGCAGTACTTC. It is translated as CASSLVTSGSQYEQYF. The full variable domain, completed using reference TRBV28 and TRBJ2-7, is DVKVTQSSRYLVKRTGEKVFLECVQDMDHENMFWYRQDPGLGLRLIYFSYDVKMKEKGDIPEGYSVSREKKERFSLILESASTNQTSMYLCASSLVTSGSQYEQYFGPGTRLTVT.

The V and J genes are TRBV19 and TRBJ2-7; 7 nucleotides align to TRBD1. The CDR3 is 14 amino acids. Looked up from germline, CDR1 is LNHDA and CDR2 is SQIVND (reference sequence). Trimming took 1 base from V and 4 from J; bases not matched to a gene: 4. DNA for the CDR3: TGTGCCAGTAGTATAGGACAGGGAGTTTACGAGCAGTACTTC. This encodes CASSIGQGVYEQYF.

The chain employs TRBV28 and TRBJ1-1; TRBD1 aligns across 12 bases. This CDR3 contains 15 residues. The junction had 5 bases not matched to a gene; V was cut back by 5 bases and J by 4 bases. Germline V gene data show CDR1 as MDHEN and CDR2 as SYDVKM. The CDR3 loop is CASSPGTGGITEAFF. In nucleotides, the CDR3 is TGTGCCAGCAGTCCCGGGACAGGGGGCATCACTGAAGCTTTCTTT.

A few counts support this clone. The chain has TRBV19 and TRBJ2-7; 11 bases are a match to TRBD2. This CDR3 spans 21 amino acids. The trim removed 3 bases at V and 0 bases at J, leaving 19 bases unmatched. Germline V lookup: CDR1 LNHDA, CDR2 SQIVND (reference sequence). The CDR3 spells CASSIFVAGTSGPESSYEQYF. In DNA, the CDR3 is TGTGCCAGTAGTATTTTTGTGGCCGGGACTAGCGGACCTGAGAGCTCCTACGAGCAGTACTTC.

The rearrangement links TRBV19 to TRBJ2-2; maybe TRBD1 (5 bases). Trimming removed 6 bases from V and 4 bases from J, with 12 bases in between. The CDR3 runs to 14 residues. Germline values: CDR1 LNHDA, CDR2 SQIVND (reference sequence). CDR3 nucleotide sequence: TGTGCCAGTAGCGCGCAGGGCGCCACCGGGGAGCTGTTTTTT. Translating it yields CASSAQGATGELFF. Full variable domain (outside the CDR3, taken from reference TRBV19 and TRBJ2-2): DGGITQSPKYLFRKEGQNVTLSCEQNLNHDAMYWYRQDPGQGLRLIYYSQIVNDFQKGDIAEGYSVSREKKESFPLTVTSAQKNPTAFYLCASSAQGATGELFFGEGSRLTVL.

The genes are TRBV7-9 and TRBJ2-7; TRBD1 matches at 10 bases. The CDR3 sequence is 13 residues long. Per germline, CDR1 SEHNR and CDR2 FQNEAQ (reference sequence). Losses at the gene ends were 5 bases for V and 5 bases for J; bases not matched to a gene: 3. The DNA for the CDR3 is TGTGCCAGCAGCCGAGGACAGGGGGACGAGCAGTACTTC. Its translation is CASSRGQGDEQYF.

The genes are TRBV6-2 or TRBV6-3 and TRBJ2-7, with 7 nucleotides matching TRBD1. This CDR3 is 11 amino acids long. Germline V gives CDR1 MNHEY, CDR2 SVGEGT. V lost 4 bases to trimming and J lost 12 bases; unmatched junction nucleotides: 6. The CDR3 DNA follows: TGTGCCAGCAGTTCGGTGGACAGGCTGTACTTC. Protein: CASSSVDRLYF.

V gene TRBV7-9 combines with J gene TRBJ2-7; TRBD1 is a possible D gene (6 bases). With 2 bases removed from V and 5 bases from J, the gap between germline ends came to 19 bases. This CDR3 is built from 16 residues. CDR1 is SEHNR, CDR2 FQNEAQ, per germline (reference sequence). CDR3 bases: TGTGCCAGCAGCTTAAATCGGGCAGGGGCGCAGGACGAGCAGTACTTC. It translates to CASSLNRAGAQDEQYF.

The DNA for the CDR3 is TGTGCCAGCAGTATCCAGGGGACAGTATCCTACGAGCAGTACTTC. This encodes CASSIQGTVSYEQYF. This chain links TRBV27 with TRBJ2-7; TRBD1 agrees at 7 bases. Looked up from germline, CDR1 is MNHEY and CDR2 is SMNVEV (reference sequence). V shed 5 bases and J 1 base; nucleotides not matched to a gene: 8. This CDR3 has 15 amino acids.

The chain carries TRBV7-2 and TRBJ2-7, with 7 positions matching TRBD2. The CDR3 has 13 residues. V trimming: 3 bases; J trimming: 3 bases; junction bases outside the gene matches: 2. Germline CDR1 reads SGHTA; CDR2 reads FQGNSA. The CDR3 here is CASSFGDYYEQYF. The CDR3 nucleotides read TGTGCCAGCAGCTTTGGGGACTACTACGAGCAGTACTTC. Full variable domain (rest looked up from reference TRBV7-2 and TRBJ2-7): GAGVSQSPSNKVTEKGKDVELRCDPISGHTALYWYRQSLGQGLEFLIYFQGNSAPDKSGLPSDRFSAERTGGSVSTLTIQRTQQEDSAVYLCASSFGDYYEQYFGPGTRLTVT.

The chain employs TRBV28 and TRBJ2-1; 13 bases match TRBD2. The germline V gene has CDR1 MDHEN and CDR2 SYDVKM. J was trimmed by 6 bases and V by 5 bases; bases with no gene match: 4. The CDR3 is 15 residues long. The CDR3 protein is CASSRTSGSANEQFF. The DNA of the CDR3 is TGTGCCAGCAGTAGGACTAGCGGGAGTGCCAATGAGCAGTTCTTC.

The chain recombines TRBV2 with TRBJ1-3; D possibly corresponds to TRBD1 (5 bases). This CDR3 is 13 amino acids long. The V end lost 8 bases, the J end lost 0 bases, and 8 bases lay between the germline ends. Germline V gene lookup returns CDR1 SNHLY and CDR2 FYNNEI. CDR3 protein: CASGGYSGNTIYF. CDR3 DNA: TGTGCCAGCGGGGGGTACTCTGGAAACACCATATATTTT.

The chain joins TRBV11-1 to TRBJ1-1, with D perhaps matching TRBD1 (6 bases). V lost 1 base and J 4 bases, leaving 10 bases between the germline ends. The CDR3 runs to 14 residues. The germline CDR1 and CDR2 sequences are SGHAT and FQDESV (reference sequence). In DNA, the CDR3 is TGTGCCAGCAGCTTAGAGGGGGAAGGCACTGAAGCTTTCTTT. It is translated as CASSLEGEGTEAFF.